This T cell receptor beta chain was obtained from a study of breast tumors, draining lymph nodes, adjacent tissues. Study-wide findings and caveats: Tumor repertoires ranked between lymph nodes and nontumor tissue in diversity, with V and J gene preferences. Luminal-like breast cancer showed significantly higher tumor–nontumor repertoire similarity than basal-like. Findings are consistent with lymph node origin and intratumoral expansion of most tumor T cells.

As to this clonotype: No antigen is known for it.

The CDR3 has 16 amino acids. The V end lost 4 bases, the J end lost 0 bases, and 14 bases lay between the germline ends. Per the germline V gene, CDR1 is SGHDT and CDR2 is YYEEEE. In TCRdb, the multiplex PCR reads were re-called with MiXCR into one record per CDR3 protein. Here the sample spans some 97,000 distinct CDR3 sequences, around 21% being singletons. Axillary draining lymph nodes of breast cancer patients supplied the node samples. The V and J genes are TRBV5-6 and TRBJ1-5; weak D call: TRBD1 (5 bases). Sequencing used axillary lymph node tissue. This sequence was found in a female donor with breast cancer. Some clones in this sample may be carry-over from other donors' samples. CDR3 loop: CASSRTRTNSNQPQHF. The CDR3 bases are TGTGCCAGCAGCCGGACAAGGACTAATAGCAATCAGCCCCAGCATTTT.